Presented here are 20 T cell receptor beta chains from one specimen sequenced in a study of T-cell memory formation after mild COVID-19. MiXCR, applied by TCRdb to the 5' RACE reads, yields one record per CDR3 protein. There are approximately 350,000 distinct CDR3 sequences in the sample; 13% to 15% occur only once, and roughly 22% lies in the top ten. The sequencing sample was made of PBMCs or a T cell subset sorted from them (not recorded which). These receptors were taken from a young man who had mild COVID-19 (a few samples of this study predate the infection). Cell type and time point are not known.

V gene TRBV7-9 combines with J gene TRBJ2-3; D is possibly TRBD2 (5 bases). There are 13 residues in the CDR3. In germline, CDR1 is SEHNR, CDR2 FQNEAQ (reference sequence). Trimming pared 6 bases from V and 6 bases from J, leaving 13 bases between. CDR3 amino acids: CASRGPGWDTQYF. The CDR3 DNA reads TGTGCCAGCAGGGGCCCGGGGTGGGATACGCAGTATTTT.

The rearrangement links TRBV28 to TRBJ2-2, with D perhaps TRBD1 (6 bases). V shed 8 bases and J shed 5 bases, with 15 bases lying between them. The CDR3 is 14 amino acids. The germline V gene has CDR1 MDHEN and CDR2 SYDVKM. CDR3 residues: CASGKAGETGELFF. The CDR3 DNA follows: TGTGCCAGCGGCAAAGCAGGGGAAACCGGGGAGCTGTTTTTT.

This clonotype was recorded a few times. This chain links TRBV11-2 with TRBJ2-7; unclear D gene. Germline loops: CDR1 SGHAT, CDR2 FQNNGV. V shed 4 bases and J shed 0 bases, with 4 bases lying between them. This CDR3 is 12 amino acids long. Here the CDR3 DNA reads TGTGCCAGCAGCTCGGCCTCCTACGAGCAGTACGTC. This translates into CASSSASYEQYV.

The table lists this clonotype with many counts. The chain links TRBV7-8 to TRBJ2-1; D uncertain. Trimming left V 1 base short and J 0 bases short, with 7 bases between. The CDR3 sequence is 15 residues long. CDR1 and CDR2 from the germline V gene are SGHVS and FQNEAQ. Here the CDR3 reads CASSLGFLSYNEQFF. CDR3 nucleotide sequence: TGTGCCAGCAGCTTAGGCTTCCTCTCCTACAATGAGCAGTTCTTC.

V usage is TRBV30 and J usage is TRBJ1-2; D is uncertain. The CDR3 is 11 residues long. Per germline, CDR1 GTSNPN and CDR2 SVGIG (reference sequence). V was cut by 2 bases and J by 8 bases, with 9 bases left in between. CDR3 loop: CAWSPGEGYTF. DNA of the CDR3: TGTGCCTGGAGTCCCGGGGAGGGCTACACCTTC.

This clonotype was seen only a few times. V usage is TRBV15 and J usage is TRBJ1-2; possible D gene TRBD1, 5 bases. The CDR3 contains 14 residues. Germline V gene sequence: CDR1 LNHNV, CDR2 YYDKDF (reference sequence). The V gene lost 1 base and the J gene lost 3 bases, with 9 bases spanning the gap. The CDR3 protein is CATSRVATDYGYTF. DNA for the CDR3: TGTGCCACCAGCAGAGTGGCGACAGACTATGGCTACACCTTC.

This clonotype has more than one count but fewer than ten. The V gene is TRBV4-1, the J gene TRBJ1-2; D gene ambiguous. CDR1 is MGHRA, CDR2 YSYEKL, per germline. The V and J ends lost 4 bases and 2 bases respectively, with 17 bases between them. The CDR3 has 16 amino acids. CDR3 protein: CASSPGLGIPNYGYTF. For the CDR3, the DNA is TGCGCCAGCAGCCCAGGACTCGGAATCCCCAACTATGGCTACACCTTC.

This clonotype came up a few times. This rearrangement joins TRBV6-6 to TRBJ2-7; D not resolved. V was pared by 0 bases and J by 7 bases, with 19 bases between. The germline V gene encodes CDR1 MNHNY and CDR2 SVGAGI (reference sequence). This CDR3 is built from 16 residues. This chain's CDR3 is CASSYSVLGSAAEQYV. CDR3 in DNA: TGTGCCAGCAGTTACTCGGTCCTTGGCTCAGCCGCGGAGCAGTACGTC.

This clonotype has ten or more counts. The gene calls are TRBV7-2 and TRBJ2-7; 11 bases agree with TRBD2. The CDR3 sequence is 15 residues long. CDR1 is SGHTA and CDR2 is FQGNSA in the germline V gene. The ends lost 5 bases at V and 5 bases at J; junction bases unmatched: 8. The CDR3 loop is CASSQGPGLADEQYF. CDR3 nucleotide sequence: TGTGCCAGCAGCCAGGGCCCGGGACTAGCGGACGAGCAGTACTTC.

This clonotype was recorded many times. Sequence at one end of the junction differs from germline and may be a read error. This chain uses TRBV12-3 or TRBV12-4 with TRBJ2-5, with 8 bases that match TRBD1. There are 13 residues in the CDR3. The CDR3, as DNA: TGCGCCAGCAGCTTGGACAGGGAAGAGACCCAGTACTTC. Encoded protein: CASSLDREETQYF.

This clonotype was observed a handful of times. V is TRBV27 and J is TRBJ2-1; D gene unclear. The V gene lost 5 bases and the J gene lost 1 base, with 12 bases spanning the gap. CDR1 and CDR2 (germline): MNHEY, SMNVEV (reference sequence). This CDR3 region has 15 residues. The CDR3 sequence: CASSVGFLSYNEQFF. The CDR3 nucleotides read TGTGCCAGCAGTGTAGGTTTCTTATCCTACAATGAGCAGTTCTTC.

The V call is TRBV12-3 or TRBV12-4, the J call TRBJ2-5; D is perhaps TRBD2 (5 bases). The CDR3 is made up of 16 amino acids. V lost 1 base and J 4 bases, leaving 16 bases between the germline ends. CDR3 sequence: CASSLGEGLEAETQYF. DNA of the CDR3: TGTGCCAGCAGTTTAGGTGAAGGATTGGAGGCAGAGACCCAGTACTTC.

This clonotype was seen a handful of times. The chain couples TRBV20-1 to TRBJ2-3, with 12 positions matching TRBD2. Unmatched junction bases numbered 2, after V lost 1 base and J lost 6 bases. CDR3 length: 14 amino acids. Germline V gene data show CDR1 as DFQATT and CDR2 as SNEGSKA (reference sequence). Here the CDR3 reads CSARASGGADTQYF. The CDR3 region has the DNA TGCAGTGCTAGAGCTAGCGGGGGGGCGGATACGCAGTATTTT.

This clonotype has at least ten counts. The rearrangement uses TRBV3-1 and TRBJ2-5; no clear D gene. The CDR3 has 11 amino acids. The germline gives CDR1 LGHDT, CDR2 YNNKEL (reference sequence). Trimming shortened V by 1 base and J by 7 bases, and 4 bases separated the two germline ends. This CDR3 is CASSQGPTQYF. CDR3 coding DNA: TGTGCCAGCAGCCAAGGGCCGACCCAGTACTTC.

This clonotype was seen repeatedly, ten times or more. The CDR3 DNA sequence: TGTGCCAGCAGCGCGACAGGGGGCAACTACGAGCAGTACGTC. It codes for CASSATGGNYEQYV. The gene calls are TRBV7-2 and TRBJ2-7; 10 nucleotides agree with TRBD1. Germline CDR1 and CDR2: SGHTA and FQGNSA. The CDR3 runs to 14 residues. V was pared by 5 bases and J by 3 bases, with 4 bases of the junction left unmatched.

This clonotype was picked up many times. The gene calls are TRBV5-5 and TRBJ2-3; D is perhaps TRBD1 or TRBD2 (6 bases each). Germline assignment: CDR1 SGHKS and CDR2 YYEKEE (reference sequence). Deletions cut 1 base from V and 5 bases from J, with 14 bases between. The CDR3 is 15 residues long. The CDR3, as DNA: TGTGCCAGCAGCTTGAACGGGGGCCTCAGAGATACGCAGTATTTT. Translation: CASSLNGGLRDTQYF.

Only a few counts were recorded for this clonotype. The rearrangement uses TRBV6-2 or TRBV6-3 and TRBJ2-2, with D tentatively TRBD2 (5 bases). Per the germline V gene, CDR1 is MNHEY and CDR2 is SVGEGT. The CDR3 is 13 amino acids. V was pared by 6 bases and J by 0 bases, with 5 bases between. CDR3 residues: CASRLANTGELFF. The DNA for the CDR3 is TGTGCCAGCAGACTAGCGAACACCGGGGAGCTGTTTTTT.

The CDR3 nucleotides read TGTGCCAGTAGTATGAGCTGGACAGAAGCTAACTATGGCTACACCTTC. This codes for CASSMSWTEANYGYTF. The J gene is TRBJ1-2, the V gene TRBV19; possibly TRBD1 for D (6 bases). Germline values: CDR1 LNHDA, CDR2 SQIVND (reference sequence). V dropped 3 bases and J dropped 0 bases, with 14 bases sitting between them. CDR3 length: 16 residues.

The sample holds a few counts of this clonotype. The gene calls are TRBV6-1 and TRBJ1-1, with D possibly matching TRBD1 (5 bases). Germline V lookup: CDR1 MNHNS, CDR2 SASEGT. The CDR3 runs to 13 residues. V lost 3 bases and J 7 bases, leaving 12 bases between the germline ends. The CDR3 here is CASSETAAIEAFF. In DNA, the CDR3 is TGTGCCAGCAGTGAGACAGCCGCTATTGAAGCTTTCTTT.

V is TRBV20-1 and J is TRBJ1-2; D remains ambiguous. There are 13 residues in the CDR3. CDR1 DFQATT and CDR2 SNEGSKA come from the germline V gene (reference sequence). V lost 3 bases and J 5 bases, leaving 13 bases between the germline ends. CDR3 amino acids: CSASAGFGYGYTF. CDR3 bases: TGCAGTGCTAGTGCTGGCTTCGGGTATGGCTACACCTTC.